This TCR beta chain originates from a study of CD8 T cells in ankylosing spondylitis. Broader study findings: Disease-linked clones reportedly showed significant enrichment in matched ankylosing spondylitis synovial fluid.

This clonotype was detected many times. Its antigen is unknown. 5'-RACE, quantitative and with molecular barcodes, yielded the TCR beta libraries. TCRdb re-called the 5' RACE reads with MiXCR, one entry per CDR3 protein. The sample contains roughly 100,000 distinct CDR3 sequences, 24% of which appear only once. Germline CDR1 reads SGHTA; CDR2 reads FQGNSA. The CDR3 has 14 amino acids. Trimming cost V 5 bases and J 2 bases, with 11 bases left between them. The chain has TRBV7-2 and TRBJ2-3; D is possibly TRBD2 (5 bases). The clonotype comes from a male donor with ankylosing spondylitis. Sequences were obtained from synovial fluid, either unsorted or a sorted T cell fraction (not recorded which). CDR3 sequence reads: CASSPSGYTDTQYF. The CDR3 bases are TGTGCCAGCAGCCCAAGCGGTTACACAGATACGCAGTATTTT.